This T cell receptor beta chain was recorded in a study of cytomegalovirus exposure and HLA in healthy donors (dated by TCRdb to 2017 to 2019). Regarding the study in general: An earlier analysis of approximately 640 of the donors reported approximately 270 Gb of sequence data and 120 million or so unique TCR beta sequences from 150 million to 200 million T cells. The study aimed to test whether cataloging public T cell receptors could reveal signatures of past pathogen exposure. About 330 gigabases of sequencing data and 91 million or so unique TCR sequences made up an early release that covered 500 to 650 HLA-typed donors. The number of donors typed differed by locus, with roughly 629-640 for A, B, C, DRB1 and DQB1, 522 for DQA1, over 600 for DPA1, and 472 for DPB1. To predict cytomegalovirus infection status, the study brought together high-throughput TCR immunosequencing, statistical association of individual TCRs with disease status, and machine learning. The genetic ancestry cluster associated with self-reported Caucasian donors included about 84% of the 300 to 400 genotyped donors. An earlier analysis of several hundred of the donors applied high-throughput TCR beta sequencing to assess whether each TCR beta V gene segment acted as functional or pseudogenic. The T cell repertoires of 666 subjects were profiled by immunosequencing and related to cytomegalovirus serostatus. Along with the roughly 670-subject first cohort, a separate validation cohort of more than 90 different subjects was used. A later genetic analysis took genome-wide SNP genotypes for 398 of the 666 donors and used that subset as a discovery cohort. Every discovery cohort repertoire had been produced on one sequencing platform. On average, roughly 250,000 unique TCR beta nucleotide sequences were sequenced per donor among fewer than 500 genotyped donors of the cohort, with 15% to 20% of those sequences being non-productive. In the later analysis, no new phenotypic data were used to find candidate immune exposures; instead, reliance was placed on TCR beta sequences and their occurrence across donors. HLA typing covered class I and class II loci at four-digit resolution. A later analysis re-examined previously published TCR beta repertoires from 600 to 700 donors and added high-resolution HLA genotyping to investigate patterns of TCR occurrence. Five DR-DQ haplotypes were handled as single units for association and clustering because linkage in the cohort was strong. Alongside the repertoire data, information on donor age, sex, ethnicity and CMV serostatus was compiled. General findings and caveats noted by the study authors: When HLA alleles, especially DR and DQ, strongly co-occurred, attributing TCR associations to individual alleles was difficult. The authors suggested that the approach could potentially be generalized to other disease states and immunological phenotypes. Three of the identified cytomegalovirus-associated TCR beta chains were confirmed in vitro to be specific for cytomegalovirus antigens. Only TCR beta chains were sequenced in this cohort, and the absence of alpha or paired-chain data limited detectable features. At a false discovery rate of 0.05, a later analysis linked 15,000 to 20,000 TCR beta sequences to specific HLA alleles. V-gene and J-gene trimming of TCR beta chains was associated with a missense DCLRE1C variant in a later genetic analysis, and the association was replicated in an independent cohort. In a later analysis, the rate of TCR association differed among HLA loci, with DRB1 alleles having the most associated TCRs and HLA-C alleles having the fewest. The study gave a list of more than 150 TCR beta chains associated with cytomegalovirus. In a later analysis, HLA-associated TCR beta chains showed more clonal expansion and lower generation probabilities than non-associated chains that were equally common. The classifier was reported to diagnose cytomegalovirus status with high specificity and sensitivity in both the original and validation cohorts. Linkage disequilibrium might explain the correlated functional status among segregating V segments, but an unknown experimental factor could not be excluded. An earlier analysis of approximately 570 of the donors showed that most TCR beta V segments appeared in productive rearrangements either about 87% or about 30% of the time, which broadly matched IMGT annotations. Across donors, most TCR sequences were observed very rarely, whereas some public TCRs were present in many individuals. A cluster of highly shared sequence variants was judged likely to be a technical artifact of the sequencing pipeline. About 15 rarely observed V segments, including chromosome 9 orphons, were excluded from the earlier analysis of about 610 of the donors because counts were too low. A later analysis found that most CMV-associated TCR beta chains appeared HLA-restricted, with HLA associations seemingly driven largely by CMV exposure. A later analysis reported that several top co-occurrence clusters appeared linked to parvovirus B19, influenza, CMV and Epstein-Barr virus. A later genetic analysis reported fewer N-insertions in productive TCRs among donors in an Asian-associated ancestry cluster than the roughly 700-donor mean. For the cohort, immune exposure information was limited to CMV serostatus. A further reported finding was that TCR beta sequences accurately predicted the HLA-A and HLA-B alleles for most subjects in the first cohort. Some IMGT-functional V segments, including TRBV6-2 and TRBV6-3, could not be distinguished by the 87-base-pair reads and were therefore excluded. Presence/absence analyses assumed roughly uniform sequencing depth across donors, an assumption that may not hold. Because some donors lacked HLA typing at each locus, the association tests relied only on the typed subset.

The CDR3 runs 14 residues from the cysteine to the phenylalanine. Only the CDR3 portion is preserved as DNA: 42 bases, with reading frame beginning at the first base. As encoded in the germline V gene, CDR1 is MGHRA while CDR2 is YSYEKL. The V and J ends are trimmed by 1 base and 2 bases, leaving 8 bases between them. The method behind the library was the immunoSEQ multiplex PCR assay. For the multiplex PCR, a mixture combining 60 forward primers for TCR Vbeta segments and 13 reverse primers for TCR Jbeta segments was used. The CDR3 region of rearranged TCR beta genes was amplified from genomic DNA with a multiplex PCR assay. Amplified TCR beta libraries were sequenced as 87-base-pair reads on the Illumina HiSeq System. Processing in the source paper ran as follows. In a later analysis, around 80 million unique TCR beta chains were counted across the approximately 640 repertoires, and roughly 9.9 million of these chains were shared by at least two donors. Raw reads were error-corrected and collapsed into unique sequences with a nearest-neighbor algorithm that merged closely related sequences to remove PCR and sequencing errors. CDR3 sequences were aligned to IMGT reference sequences to assign V, D and J gene segments. Each retained sequence needed at least a six-nucleotide match to both a V gene segment and a J gene segment. A rearrangement counted as productive if the CDR3 had no stop codons and remained in frame with V and J, and every other rearrangement counted as non-productive. CDR3 was defined according to IMGT convention as the region running from the second conserved V-encoded cysteine to the conserved J-encoded phenylalanine. Sequences without an unambiguous match to a single V gene segment were excluded from the earlier analysis of a few hundred of the donors. An earlier analysis of 587 of the donors classified V segments as functional when productive rearrangements were above 56.7% and as segregating when the standard deviation between donors was above 5%. To diagnose cytomegalovirus status from the catalog of TCR beta chain sequences, a statistical classification framework was built. In a later analysis, TCR nucleotide sequences were compared against IMGT/GENE-DB human TR gene sequences so that V and J genes could be assigned. Using the TCRdist pipeline, a later analysis assigned CDR3 sequences along with most-parsimonious VDJ recombination scenarios. In a later analysis, each TCR beta chain was defined by its CDR3 amino acid sequence together with its V-gene family, and reads without a unique V-gene family were excluded. To address suspected cross-contamination and a sequencing artifact, a later analysis removed a few hundred highly shared, low-generation-probability nucleotide sequences. In a later analysis, a clonal expansion index for each public chain was calculated from normalized within-repertoire ranks of inferred template counts. A later analysis computed generation probabilities with a VDJ recombination model fitted to out-of-frame rearrangements, and checked the results against IGoR. In a later analysis, hypergeometric tests were used to score TCR-TCR, TCR-HLA and TCR-CMV co-occurrence, with a repertoire-size bias correction applied to TCR pairs. To estimate false discovery rates, a later analysis permuted the HLA or CMV assignments 20 times. In a later analysis, co-occurring TCRs were grouped using DBSCAN, with TCRdist sequence similarity added in when clustering inside HLA-allele-positive subsets. Co-occurrence clustering excluded repertoires with fewer than 30,000 or more than 120,000 public chains, plus five with anomalous nucleotide sharing. TCRdb provides this immuneACCESS table in a form limited to in-frame rearrangements. Some clones are lacking; in checked studies, under half of them reflect an unresolved V gene, and why the rest are absent is not known. D and trimming were read from the DNA, whereas the V and J calls and clone size are those reported in that table. Recorded for this sample are over 50,000 clones; roughly 86% of them occurred a single time. The ten largest clonotypes hold approximately 1.3% of the sample.

The cohort was made up of 666 healthy bone marrow donors. At the time of sampling, every cohort member was nominally healthy, though immune exposures that went unrecorded were likely present. The donor tested CMV seronegative, placing the donor among the 350 or so seronegative members of the cohort. A peripheral blood sample was collected from each donor, and TCR beta sequencing was performed on peripheral blood mononuclear cells. Genomic DNA was extracted from the blood cell samples with the Qiagen DNeasy Blood Extraction Kit. For this clone: The antigen this receptor binds is unknown. Base qualities are not recorded, but no much larger clone differs from it by a single base. At the DNA level, this CDR3 is encoded by other sequences in the same sample as well.

The rearrangement combines TRBV4-1 with TRBJ2-5, with no confident D gene call. The origin of this receptor is a man between 18 and 29 years old in good health and CMV-seronegative. Sequencing input: PBMCs. The CDR3 region: CASSQVTRQETQYF. The sequenced DNA is TGCGCCAGCAGCCAAGTGACACGTCAAGAGACCCAGTACTTC.